The rows below give T cell receptor beta chains drawn from one sample of a study of early T cells in non-severe SARS-CoV-2 infection. TCRdb re-called the 5' RACE reads with MiXCR, one entry per CDR3 protein. There are 70,000 or so distinct CDR3 sequences in the sample; about 9.5% occur only once, and 6% to 8% lies in the top ten. The sequenced sample was whole blood, obtained at baseline. These receptor sequences come from an adult who was a healthcare worker with PCR-confirmed SARS-CoV-2 infection or an uninfected control (not recorded which). Both conserved end residues are part of each CDR3.

CDR3 length: 15; V gene: TRBV11-2; J gene: TRBJ2-2; CDR3 protein: CASSLGRGSTGELFF
CDR3 length: 17; V gene: TRBV5-7; J gene: TRBJ2-3; CDR3 protein: CASSFRDRGPGTDTQYF
CDR3 length: 15; V gene: TRBV6-6; J gene: TRBJ1-6; CDR3 protein: CASRPDRENNSPLHF
CDR3 length: 14; V gene: TRBV5-1; J gene: TRBJ2-5; CDR3 protein: CASSWEGQRETQYF
CDR3 length: 14; V gene: TRBV12-3/TRBV12-4; J gene: TRBJ2-3; CDR3 protein: CASTRTSNTDTQYF
CDR3 length: 15; V gene: TRBV30; J gene: TRBJ2-2; CDR3 protein: CAWRVRDLNTGELFF
CDR3 length: 13; V gene: TRBV5-1; J gene: TRBJ1-1; CDR3 protein: CASSLEGANEAFF
CDR3 length: 20; V gene: TRBV21-1; J gene: TRBJ1-5; CDR3 protein: CASSKNRIGTGGRQNQPQHF
CDR3 length: 14; V gene: TRBV12-3/TRBV12-4; J gene: TRBJ2-5; CDR3 protein: CASSFPGQEETQYF
CDR3 length: 12; V gene: TRBV11-3; J gene: TRBJ2-1; CDR3 protein: CASSNRANEQFF
CDR3 length: 14; V gene: TRBV6-6; J gene: TRBJ1-1; CDR3 protein: CASSYRTANTEAFF
CDR3 length: 15; V gene: TRBV7-3; J gene: TRBJ1-1; CDR3 protein: CASSLTEQHNTEAFF
CDR3 length: 15; V gene: TRBV6-2/TRBV6-3; J gene: TRBJ1-5; CDR3 protein: CASRGTGVNNQPQHF
CDR3 length: 11; V gene: TRBV11-1; J gene: TRBJ2-3; CDR3 protein: CASSFSNTQYF
CDR3 length: 14; V gene: TRBV11-2; J gene: TRBJ2-2; CDR3 protein: CASTPLGNTGELFF
CDR3 length: 14; V gene: TRBV6-5; J gene: TRBJ1-6; CDR3 protein: CASSYDLQDSPLHF
CDR3 length: 15; V gene: TRBV5-1; J gene: TRBJ2-3; CDR3 protein: CASTPGQVDSDTQYF
CDR3 length: 14; V gene: TRBV12-3/TRBV12-4; J gene: TRBJ1-2; CDR3 protein: CASSPAGASYGYTF
CDR3 length: 14; V gene: TRBV7-9; J gene: TRBJ2-1; CDR3 protein: CASSLYTSYNEQFF
CDR3 length: 14; V gene: TRBV9; J gene: TRBJ2-5; CDR3 protein: CASSGETGQETQYF
CDR3 length: 17; V gene: TRBV5-1; J gene: TRBJ1-2; CDR3 protein: CASSLQGRKEGVYGYTF
CDR3 length: 17; V gene: TRBV7-8; J gene: TRBJ2-1; CDR3 protein: CASSLGPQRGTWAEQFF
CDR3 length: 13; V gene: TRBV12-3/TRBV12-4; J gene: TRBJ2-7; CDR3 protein: CASSLRWGYEQYF
CDR3 length: 14; V gene: TRBV5-1; J gene: TRBJ2-4; CDR3 protein: CASSLVGHLDIQYF
CDR3 length: 15; V gene: TRBV5-1; J gene: TRBJ2-3; CDR3 protein: CASSLGDRGRDTQYF
CDR3 length: 15; V gene: TRBV30; J gene: TRBJ2-5; CDR3 protein: CAWDPSWGTRGTQYF
CDR3 length: 14; V gene: TRBV10-3; J gene: TRBJ2-3; CDR3 protein: CASAPFGLADTQYF
CDR3 length: 14; V gene: TRBV20-1; J gene: TRBJ2-3; CDR3 protein: CSARLPRGTDTQYF
CDR3 length: 13; V gene: TRBV3-1; J gene: TRBJ2-1; CDR3 protein: CASSQVGSAEQFF
CDR3 length: 20; V gene: TRBV7-3; J gene: TRBJ2-1; CDR3 protein: CASSLTGTSGGANSYNEQFF
CDR3 length: 15; V gene: TRBV12-3/TRBV12-4; J gene: TRBJ1-4; CDR3 protein: CASSFGDPMDEKLFF